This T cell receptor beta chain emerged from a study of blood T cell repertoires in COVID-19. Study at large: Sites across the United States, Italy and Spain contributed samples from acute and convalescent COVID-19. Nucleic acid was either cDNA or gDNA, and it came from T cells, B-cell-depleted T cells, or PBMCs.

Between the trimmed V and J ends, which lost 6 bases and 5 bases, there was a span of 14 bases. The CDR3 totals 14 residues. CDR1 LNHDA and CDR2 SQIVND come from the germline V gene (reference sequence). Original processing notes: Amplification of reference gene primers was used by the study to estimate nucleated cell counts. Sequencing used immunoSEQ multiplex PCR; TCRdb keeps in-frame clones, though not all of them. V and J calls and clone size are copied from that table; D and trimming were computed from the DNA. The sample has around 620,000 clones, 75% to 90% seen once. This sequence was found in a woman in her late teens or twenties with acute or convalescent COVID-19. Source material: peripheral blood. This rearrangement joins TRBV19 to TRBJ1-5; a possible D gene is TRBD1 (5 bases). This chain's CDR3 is CASSDGQGYQPQHF. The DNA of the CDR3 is TGTGCCAGTAGCGACGGGCAGGGTTATCAGCCCCAGCATTTT.